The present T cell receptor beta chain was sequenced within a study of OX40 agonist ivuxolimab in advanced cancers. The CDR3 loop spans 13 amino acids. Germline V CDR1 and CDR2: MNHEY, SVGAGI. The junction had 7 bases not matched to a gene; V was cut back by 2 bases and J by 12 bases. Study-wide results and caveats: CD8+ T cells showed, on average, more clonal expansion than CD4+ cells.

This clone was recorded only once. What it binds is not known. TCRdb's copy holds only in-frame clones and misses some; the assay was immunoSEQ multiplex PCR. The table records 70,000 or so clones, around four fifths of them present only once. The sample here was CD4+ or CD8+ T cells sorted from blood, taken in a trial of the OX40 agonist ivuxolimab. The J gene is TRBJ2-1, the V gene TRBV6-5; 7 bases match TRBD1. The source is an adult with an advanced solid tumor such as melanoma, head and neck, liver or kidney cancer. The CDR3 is CASSYARAGGQFF. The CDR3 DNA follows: TGTGCCAGCAGTTACGCCCGTGCAGGGGGGCAGTTCTTC.